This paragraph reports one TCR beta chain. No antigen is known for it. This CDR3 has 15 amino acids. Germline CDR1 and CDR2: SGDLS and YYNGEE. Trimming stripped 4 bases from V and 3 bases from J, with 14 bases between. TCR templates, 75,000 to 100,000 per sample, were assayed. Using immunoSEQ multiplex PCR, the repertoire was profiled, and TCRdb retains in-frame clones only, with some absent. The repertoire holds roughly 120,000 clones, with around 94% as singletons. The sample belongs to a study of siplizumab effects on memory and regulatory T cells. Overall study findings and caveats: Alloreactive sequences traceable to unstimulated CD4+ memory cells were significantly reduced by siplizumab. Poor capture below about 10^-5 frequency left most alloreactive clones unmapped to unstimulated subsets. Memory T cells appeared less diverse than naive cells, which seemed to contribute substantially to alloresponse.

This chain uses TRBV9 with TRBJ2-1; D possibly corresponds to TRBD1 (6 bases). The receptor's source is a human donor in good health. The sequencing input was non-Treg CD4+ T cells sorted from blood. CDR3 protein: CASSSHRVIYNEQFF. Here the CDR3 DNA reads TGTGCCAGCAGCTCACACAGGGTGATCTACAATGAGCAGTTCTTC.